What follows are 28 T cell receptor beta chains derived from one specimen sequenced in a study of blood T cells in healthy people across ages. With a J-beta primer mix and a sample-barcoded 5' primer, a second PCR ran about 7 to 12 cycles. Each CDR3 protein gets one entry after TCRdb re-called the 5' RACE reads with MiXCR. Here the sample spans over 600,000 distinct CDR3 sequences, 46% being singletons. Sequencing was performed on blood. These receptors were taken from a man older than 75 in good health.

CDR3 nucleotides: TGCAGTGCTAGATACACAGGGAGCGAGCAGTACTTC. This codes for CSARYTGSEQYF. The V and J genes are TRBV20-1 and TRBJ2-7, with D perhaps matching TRBD1 (6 bases). The CDR3 is 12 residues long. The ends were cut back, 2 bases at V and 6 bases at J, with 11 bases in the middle. From germline, CDR1 is DFQATT and CDR2 SNEGSKA (reference sequence).

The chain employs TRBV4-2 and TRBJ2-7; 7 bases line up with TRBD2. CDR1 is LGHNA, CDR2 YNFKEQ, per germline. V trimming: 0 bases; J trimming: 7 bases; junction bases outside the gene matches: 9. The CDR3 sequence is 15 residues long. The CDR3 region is CASSQDPGGLGEQYF. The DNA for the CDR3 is TGTGCCAGCAGCCAAGATCCGGGAGGCCTCGGGGAGCAGTACTTC.

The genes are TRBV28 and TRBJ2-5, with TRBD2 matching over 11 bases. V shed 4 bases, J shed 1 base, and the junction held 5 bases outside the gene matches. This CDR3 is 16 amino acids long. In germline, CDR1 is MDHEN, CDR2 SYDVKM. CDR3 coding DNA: TGTGCCAGCAGTTCCTCTAGCGGGAGGACCCAAGAGACCCAGTACTTC. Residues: CASSSSSGRTQETQYF.

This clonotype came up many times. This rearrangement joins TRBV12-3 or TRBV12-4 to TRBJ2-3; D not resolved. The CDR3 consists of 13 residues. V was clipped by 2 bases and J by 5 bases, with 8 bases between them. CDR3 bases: TGTGCCAGCAGTTTAAAAGTTGAAGATACGCAGTATTTT. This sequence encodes CASSLKVEDTQYF.

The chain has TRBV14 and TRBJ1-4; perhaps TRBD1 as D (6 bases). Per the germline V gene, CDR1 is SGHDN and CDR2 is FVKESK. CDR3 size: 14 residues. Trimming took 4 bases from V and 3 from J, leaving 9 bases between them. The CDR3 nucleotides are TGTGCCAGCAGCCCACAGGGCCCTAATGAAAAACTGTTTTTT. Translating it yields CASSPQGPNEKLFF.

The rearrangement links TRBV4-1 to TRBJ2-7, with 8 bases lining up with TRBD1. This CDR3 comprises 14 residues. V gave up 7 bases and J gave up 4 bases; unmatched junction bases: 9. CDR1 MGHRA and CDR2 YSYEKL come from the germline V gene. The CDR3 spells CASNHRTGTYEQYF. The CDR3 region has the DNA TGCGCCAGCAACCATAGGACAGGGACGTACGAGCAGTACTTC.

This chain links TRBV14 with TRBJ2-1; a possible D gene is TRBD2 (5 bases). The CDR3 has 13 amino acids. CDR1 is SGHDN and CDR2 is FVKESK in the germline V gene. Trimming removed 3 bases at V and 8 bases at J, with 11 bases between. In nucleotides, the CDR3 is TGTGCCAGCAGCCAGGCCCTAGCCGATGAGCAGTTCTTC. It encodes CASSQALADEQFF.

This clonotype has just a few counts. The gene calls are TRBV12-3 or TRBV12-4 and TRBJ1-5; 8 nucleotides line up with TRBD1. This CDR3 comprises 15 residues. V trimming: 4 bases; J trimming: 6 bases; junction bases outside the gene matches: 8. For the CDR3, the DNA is TGTGCCAGCAGTTCACCGGACAGGGTCGGTCAGCCCCAGCATTTT. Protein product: CASSSPDRVGQPQHF.

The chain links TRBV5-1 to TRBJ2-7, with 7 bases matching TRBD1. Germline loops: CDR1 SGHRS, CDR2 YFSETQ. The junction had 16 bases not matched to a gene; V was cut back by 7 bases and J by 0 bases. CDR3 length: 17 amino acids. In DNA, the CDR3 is TGCGCCAGCGGACATAGGAACCGGGACAGTTTCTCCTACGAGCAGTACTTC. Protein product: CASGHRNRDSFSYEQYF.

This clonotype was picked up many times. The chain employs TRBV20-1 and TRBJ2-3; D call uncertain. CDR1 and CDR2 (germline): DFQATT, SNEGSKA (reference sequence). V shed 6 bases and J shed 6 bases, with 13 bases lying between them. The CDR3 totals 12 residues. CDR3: CSAKIRADTQYF. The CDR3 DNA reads TGCAGTGCCAAAATAAGGGCGGATACGCAGTATTTT.

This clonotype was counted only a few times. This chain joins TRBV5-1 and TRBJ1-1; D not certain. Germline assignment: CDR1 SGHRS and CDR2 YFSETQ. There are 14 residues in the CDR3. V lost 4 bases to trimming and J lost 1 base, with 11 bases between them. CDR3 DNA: TGCGCCAGCAGCGTCGGACCGACGAACACTGAAGCTTTCTTT. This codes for CASSVGPTNTEAFF.

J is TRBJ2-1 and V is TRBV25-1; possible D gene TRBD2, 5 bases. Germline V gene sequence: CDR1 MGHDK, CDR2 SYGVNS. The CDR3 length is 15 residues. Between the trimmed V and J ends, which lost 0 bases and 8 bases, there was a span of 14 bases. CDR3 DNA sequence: TGTGCCAGCAGTGAATATAGTCCGGGAAAGGATGAGCAGTTCTTC. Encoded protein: CASSEYSPGKDEQFF.

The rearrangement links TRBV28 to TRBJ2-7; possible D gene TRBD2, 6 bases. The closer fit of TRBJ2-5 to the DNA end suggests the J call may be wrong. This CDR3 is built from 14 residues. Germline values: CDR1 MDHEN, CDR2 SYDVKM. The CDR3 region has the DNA TGTGCCAGCAGGCGGGGATTTACGCCCGAGACCCAGTACTTC. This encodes CASRRGFTPETQYF.

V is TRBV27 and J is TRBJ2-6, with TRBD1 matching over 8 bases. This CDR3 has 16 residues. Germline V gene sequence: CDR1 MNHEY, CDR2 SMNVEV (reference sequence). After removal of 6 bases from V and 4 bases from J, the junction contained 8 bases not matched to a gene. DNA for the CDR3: TGTGCCAGCAGCCGCGACAGGGGAACCGGGGCCAACGTCCTGACTTTC. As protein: CASSRDRGTGANVLTF.

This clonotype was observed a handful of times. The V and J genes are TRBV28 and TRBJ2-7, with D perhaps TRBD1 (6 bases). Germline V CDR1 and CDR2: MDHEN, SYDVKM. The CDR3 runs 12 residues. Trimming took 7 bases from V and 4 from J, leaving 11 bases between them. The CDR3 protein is CASNDRRYEQYF. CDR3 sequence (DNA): TGTGCCAGCAACGACAGGAGATACGAGCAGTACTTC.

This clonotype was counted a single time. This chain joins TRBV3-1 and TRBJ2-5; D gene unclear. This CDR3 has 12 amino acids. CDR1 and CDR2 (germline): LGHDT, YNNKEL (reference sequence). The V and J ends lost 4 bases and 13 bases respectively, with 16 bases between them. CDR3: CASSPDELAVYF. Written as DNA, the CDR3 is TGTGCCAGCAGCCCCGACGAACTGGCGGTGTACTTC.

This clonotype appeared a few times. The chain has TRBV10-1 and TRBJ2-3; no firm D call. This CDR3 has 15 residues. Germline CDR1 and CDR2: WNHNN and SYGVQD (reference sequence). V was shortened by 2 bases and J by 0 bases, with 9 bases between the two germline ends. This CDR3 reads CASSEMLGSTDTQYF. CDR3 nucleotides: TGCGCCAGCAGTGAGATGCTTGGAAGCACAGATACGCAGTATTTT.

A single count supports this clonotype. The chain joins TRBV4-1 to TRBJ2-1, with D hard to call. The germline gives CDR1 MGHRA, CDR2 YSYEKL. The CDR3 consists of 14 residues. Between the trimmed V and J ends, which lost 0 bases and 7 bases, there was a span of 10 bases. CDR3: CASSQESGSNEQFF. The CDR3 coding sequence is TGCGCCAGCAGCCAAGAATCAGGCTCGAATGAGCAGTTCTTC.

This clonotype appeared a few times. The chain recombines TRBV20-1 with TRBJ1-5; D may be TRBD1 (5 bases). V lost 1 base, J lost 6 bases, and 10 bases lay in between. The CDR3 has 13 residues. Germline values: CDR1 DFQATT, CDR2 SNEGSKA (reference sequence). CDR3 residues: CSARVGHSQPQHF. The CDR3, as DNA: TGCAGTGCTAGAGTGGGGCACAGTCAGCCCCAGCATTTT.

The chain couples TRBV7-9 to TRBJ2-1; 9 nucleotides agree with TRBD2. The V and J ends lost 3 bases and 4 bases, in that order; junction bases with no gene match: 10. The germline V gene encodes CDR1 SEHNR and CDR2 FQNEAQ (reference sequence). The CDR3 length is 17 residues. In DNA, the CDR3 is TGTGCCAGCAGCTTTGGGGGAGCGGGGGGCCGTTACAATGAGCAGTTCTTC. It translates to CASSFGGAGGRYNEQFF.

The CDR3 nucleotides read TGTGCCAGCAGGCAGGGACTAGCGGCGCAAGAGACCCAGTACTTC. Translation: CASRQGLAAQETQYF. The V call is TRBV2, the J call TRBJ2-5; TRBD2 aligns across 11 bases. The J segment lost 2 bases and the V segment lost 6 bases, leaving 5 bases of the junction unmatched. The CDR3 has 15 residues. CDR1 is SNHLY, CDR2 FYNNEI, per germline.

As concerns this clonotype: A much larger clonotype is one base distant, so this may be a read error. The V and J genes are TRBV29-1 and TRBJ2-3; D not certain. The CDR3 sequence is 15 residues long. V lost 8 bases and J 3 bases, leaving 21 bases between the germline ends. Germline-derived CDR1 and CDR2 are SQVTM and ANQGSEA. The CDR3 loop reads CSQSSAGKGTDTQYF. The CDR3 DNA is TGCAGCCAGAGCTCAGCCGGAAAAGGGACAGATACGCAGTATTTT.

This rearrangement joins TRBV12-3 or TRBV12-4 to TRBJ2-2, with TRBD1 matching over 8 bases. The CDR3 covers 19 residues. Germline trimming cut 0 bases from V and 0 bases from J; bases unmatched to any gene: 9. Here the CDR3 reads CASSLAGRGPLANTGELFF. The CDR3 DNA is TGTGCCAGCAGTTTAGCGGGCAGGGGGCCTTTAGCGAACACCGGGGAGCTGTTTTTT.

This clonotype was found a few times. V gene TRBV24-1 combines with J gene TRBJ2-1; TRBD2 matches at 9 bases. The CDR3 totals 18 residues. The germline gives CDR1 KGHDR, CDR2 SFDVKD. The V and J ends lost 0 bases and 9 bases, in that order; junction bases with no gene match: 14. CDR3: CATSDLTVAGVGHPEQFF. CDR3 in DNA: TGTGCCACCAGTGATTTGACCGTAGCGGGAGTAGGGCATCCTGAGCAGTTCTTC.

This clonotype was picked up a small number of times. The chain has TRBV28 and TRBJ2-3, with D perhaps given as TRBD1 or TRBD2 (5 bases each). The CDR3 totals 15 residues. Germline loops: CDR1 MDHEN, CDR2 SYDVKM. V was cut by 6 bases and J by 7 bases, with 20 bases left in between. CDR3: CASRPGTALFYTQYF. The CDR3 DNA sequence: TGTGCCAGCAGACCCGGGACGGCACTCTTTTATACGCAGTATTTT.

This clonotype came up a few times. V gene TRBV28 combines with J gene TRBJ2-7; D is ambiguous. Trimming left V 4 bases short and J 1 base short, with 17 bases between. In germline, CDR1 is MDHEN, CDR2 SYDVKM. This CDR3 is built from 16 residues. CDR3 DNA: TGTGCCAGCAGTTCCCTCCCGGTTCCGGGTTCCTACGAGCAGTACTTC. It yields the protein CASSSLPVPGSYEQYF.

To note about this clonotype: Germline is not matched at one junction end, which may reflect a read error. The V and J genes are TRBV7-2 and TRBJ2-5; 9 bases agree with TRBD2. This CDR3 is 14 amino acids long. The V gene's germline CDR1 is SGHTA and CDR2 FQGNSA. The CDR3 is CASSQGAGGETRYF. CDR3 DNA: TGTGCCAGCAGTCAGGGAGCGGGAGGAGAGACCCGGTACTTC.

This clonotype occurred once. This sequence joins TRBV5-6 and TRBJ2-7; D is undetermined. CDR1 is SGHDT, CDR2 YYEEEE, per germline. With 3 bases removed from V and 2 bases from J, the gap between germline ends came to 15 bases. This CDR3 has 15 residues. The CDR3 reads CASSCRHLTTYEQYF. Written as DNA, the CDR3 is TGTGCCAGCAGCTGTAGACACCTAACAACCTACGAGCAGTACTTC. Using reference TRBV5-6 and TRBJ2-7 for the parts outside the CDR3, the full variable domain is DAGVTQSPTHLIKTRGQQVTLRCSPKSGHDTVSWYQQALGQGPQFIFQYYEEEERQRGNFPDRFSGHQFPNYSSELNVNALLLGDSALYLCASSCRHLTTYEQYFGPGTRLTVT.